The sequence of this TCR beta chain was determined in a study of CD8+CD57+ T cells in acquired aplastic anemia. Across the study: DNA recovered from sorted CD4+ and CD8+ cells had a mean of about 3.5 ug.

Profiles of TCR beta VDJ and CDR3 were generated from a genomic DNA template. TCRdb redid the calling of the reads with MiXCR, one entry per CDR3 protein. This sample has more than 40,000 distinct CDR3 sequences, with about 78% found just once. CDR3 length: 12 amino acids. After removal of 10 bases from V and 4 bases from J, the junction contained 5 bases not matched to a gene. In germline, CDR1 is SEHNR, CDR2 FQNEAQ (reference sequence). This clonotype showed up just once. This sequence originates from a human donor in good health, serving as a control. The chain uses TRBV7-9 and TRBJ2-5; 8 nucleotides match TRBD2. Material for sequencing was sorted CD4+, CD8+, or CD8+CD57+ T cells (not recorded which) from PBMCs. CDR3 in DNA: TGTGCCACTCAACGGGGGGGAGAGACCCAGTACTTC. As protein: CATQRGGETQYF.